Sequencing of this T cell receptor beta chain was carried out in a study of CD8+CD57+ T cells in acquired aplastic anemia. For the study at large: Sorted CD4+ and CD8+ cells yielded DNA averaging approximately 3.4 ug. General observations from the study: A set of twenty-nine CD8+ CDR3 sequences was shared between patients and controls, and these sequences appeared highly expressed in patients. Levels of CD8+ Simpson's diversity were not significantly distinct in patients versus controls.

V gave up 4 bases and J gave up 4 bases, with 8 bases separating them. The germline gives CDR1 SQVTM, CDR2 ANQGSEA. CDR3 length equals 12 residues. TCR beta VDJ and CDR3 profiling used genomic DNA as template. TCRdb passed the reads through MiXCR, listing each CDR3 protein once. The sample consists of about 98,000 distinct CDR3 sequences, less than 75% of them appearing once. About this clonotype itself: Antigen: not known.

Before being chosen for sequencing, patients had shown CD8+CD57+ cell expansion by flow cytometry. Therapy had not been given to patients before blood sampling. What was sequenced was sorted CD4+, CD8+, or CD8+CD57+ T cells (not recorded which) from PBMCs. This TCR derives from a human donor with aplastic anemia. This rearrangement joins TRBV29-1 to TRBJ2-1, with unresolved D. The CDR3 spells CSVGSLYNEQFF. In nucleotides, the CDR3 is TGCAGCGTTGGGAGCCTTTACAATGAGCAGTTCTTC.